This T cell receptor (beta chain) came from a study of beta chain features in type 1 diabetes (dated by TCRdb to 2017 to 2018). Regarding the study in general: Patients and healthy donors did not differ in mean age, gender distribution, total cell number or subset yield. Naive and central memory subsets were obtained from all 30 or so donors, but regulatory and stem cell-like memory subsets were isolated from only 8 patients and roughly eight healthy donors. In the study, recently diagnosed type 1 diabetes patients and matched healthy donors were compared on the TCRB repertoires of their sorted circulating CD4+ T cell subsets. A total of around 110,000,000 sorted cells were examined across all samples, and RNA yield correlated strongly with the number of cells per subset. Points the paper makes about the study in general: Naive, central memory and regulatory TCRB repertoires appeared to be more alike among patients than among healthy donors. Only small numbers of individuals were included in the HLA sub-analyses, which left unresolved whether HLA type had any influence on TCRB rearrangement. Type 1 diabetes patients showed a moderate but significant shortening of TCRB CDR3 length in all four CD4+ subsets. Patients with type 1 diabetes made fewer insertions and deleted more nucleotides at VDJ recombination sites, implying thymic rearrangement abnormalities. Because cDNA was sequenced instead of genomic DNA, activated cells with high expression could be over-represented, although the groups did not differ in activation or CD3 levels. PCR might favor shorter templates, but patient and control samples were amplified and corrected together, so any skew would affect both groups equally.

A single peripheral blood draw of approximately 120 mL on average was collected from each donor into heparinised tubes. Using a panel that included CD45RO, CCR7, CD25, CD127, CD95 and CD27, naive, central memory, regulatory and stem cell-like memory CD4+ T cells were sorted on a BD FACSAria II. Every sorted population had a purity above 95%. PBMCs were separated immediately by Lymphoprep density gradient centrifugation and were stained directly, without being cultured. So that batch effects would be minimized, each experiment stained and sorted samples in pairs, pairing one healthy donor with one patient. Measured from the cysteine to the phenylalanine, the CDR3 is 12 residues long. The entry retains the CDR3 DNA only, 36 bases that are in frame from base 1. CDR1 and CDR2 are drawn from the germline V gene (reference sequence): MNHNY, SVGAGI. All of the isolated RNA was reverse transcribed with the High Capacity cDNA Reverse Transcription Kit, so expressed TCRB transcripts were sequenced. Naive, central memory and regulatory T cell samples underwent deep immunoSEQ sequencing, averaging about 3.3 million total reads per sample. After sorted cells were lysed in RLT buffer, RNA was extracted with DNase-treated RNeasy Micro or Mini kits, with the choice depending on cell number. Each cell subset was processed separately to prevent cross-contamination, with patient and healthy donor samples processed together. Using the immunoSEQ multiplex PCR, TCRB sequences were amplified from cDNA into 87-bp fragments spanning the CDR3 region. Amplicons were sequenced on the Illumina HiSeq platform. The authors processed their data as follows. Synthetic template baselines were used to correct PCR bias computationally, reads within Hamming distance 2 were collapsed, and singletons that could not be merged were discarded. By aligning reads against IMGT, V, D and J genes, CDR3 length, and insertions or deletions at six rearrangement sites were assigned. Within each subset, clonotype counts were normalized to sorted cell number, and only after that were true diversity and Gini coefficients computed with the tcR R package. The overlap coefficient, calculated on TCRB nucleotide sequences, was used to quantify repertoire sharing. TCRdb's version of the immuneACCESS table is confined to in-frame rearrangements and falls short of the full clone set. An unresolved V gene accounts for under half of the shortfall where checked; the remainder is of unknown origin. The V and J calls and clone size come from that table; D and trimming were worked out from the DNA. Within this sample are approximately 43,000 clones, with approximately 70% of them counted one time only. Under 2% of the sample is held by the ten biggest clonotypes.

On this clone itself: There is no known antigen for this receptor. One end of the junction is discordant with germline, which a read error may explain.

What was sequenced was Tregs from blood. Per the publication, the cell subset or site label means: regulatory CD4+ T cells. The origin of this receptor is a young man with type 1 diabetes. Some clones in this sample may be carry-over from other donors' samples. The sequence is built from TRBV6-6 and TRBJ2-5, and TRBD2 aligns with 9 junction nucleotides. The CDR3 reads as follows: CGSGGYQETQYF. The nucleotide sequence reads as follows: TGCGGTAGCGGGGGTTACCAAGAGACCCAGTACTTC.